This T cell receptor beta chain appears in the sequencing data of a study of T cells in Graves' hyperthyroidism and ophthalmopathy. TCR beta CDR3 sequences were amplified from RNA transcripts. HTBI primers were the set used in a first-round RT-PCR of the TCR CDR3. TCRdb processed the multiplex PCR reads anew with MiXCR; each CDR3 protein has one entry. This table has over 400,000 distinct CDR3 sequences, roughly 15% appearing once. Trimming stripped 5 bases from V and 5 bases from J, with 18 bases between. The CDR3 is 15 amino acids. Germline V CDR1 and CDR2: SEHNR, FQNEAQ (reference sequence). This clonotype was found a few times.

The specimen was blood. This chain links TRBV7-9 with TRBJ1-1; TRBD1 might be the D (5 bases). This clonotype was sampled from a man aged 18 to 30 with Graves' ophthalmopathy. CDR3 amino acids: CASSNGTPIPTEAFF. In DNA form, the CDR3 reads TGTGCCAGCAGCAATGGGACGCCTATCCCAACTGAAGCTTTCTTT.